This TCR beta chain emerged from a study of blood T cell repertoires in COVID-19. Assay: immunoSEQ multiplex PCR; the TCRdb copy retains only in-frame clones and omits some. The data hold roughly 170,000 clones, with about 80% observed a single time. This clone has more than one count but fewer than ten. The clonotype comes from a woman aged 70-85 years with acute or convalescent COVID-19. Input material: peripheral blood.

The CDR3 DNA follows: TGTGCCAGCACCACGACAGGGGCGAGGAAGTACTTC. This translates into CASTTTGARKYF. The chain links TRBV28 to TRBJ2-7, with 8 bases that match TRBD1. There are 12 residues in the CDR3. The germline CDR1 and CDR2 sequences are MDHEN and SYDVKM. V was clipped by 7 bases and J by 11 bases; unmatched bases: 10.